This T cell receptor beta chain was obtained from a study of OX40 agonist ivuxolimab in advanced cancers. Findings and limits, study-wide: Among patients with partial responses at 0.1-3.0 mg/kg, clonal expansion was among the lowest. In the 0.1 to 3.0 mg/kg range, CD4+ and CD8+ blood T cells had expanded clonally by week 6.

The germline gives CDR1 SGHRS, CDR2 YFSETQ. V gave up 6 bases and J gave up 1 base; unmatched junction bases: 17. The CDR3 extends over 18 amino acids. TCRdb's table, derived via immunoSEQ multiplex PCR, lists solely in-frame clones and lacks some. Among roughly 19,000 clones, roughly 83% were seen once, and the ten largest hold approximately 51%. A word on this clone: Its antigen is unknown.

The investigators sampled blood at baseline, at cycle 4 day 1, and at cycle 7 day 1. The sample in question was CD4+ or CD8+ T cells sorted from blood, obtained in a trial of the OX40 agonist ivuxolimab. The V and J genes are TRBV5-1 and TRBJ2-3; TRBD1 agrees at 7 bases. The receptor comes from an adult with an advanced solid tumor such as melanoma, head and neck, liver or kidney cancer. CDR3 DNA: TGCGCCAGCACTACCGAGACAGGGTTTCTCTTAGGCACAGATACGCAGTATTTT. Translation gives CASTTETGFLLGTDTQYF. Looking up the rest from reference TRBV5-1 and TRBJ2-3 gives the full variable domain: KAGVTQTPRYLIKTRGQQVTLSCSPISGHRSVSWYQQTPGQGLQFLFEYFSETQRNKGNFPGRFSGRQFSNSRSEMNVSTLELGDSALYLCASTTETGFLLGTDTQYFGPGTRLTVL.